This is a list of T cell receptor beta chains from one sample in a study of OX40 agonist ivuxolimab in advanced cancers. TCRdb's table, derived via immunoSEQ multiplex PCR, lists solely in-frame clones and lacks some. This sample has roughly 86,000 clones; around nine tenths occur once, and the top ten carry approximately 0.41%. The sample here was CD4+ or CD8+ T cells sorted from blood, taken in a trial of the OX40 agonist ivuxolimab. The receptors stem from an adult with an advanced solid tumor such as melanoma, head and neck, liver or kidney cancer. Each CDR3 is given with its conserved first and last residue. Fields, in order: clone size, D gene, J gene, V gene, CDR3 length, CDR3 protein, CDR3 DNA. D genes are given only for firm matches. Clone size, where shown, is once, few, many, or a class for clones that have expanded.

>.|.|TRBJ1-4|TRBV7-8|19
CASSLAGSARRDADEKLFF
TGTGCCAGCAGCTTAGCGGGCTCAGCAAGAAGGGACGCCGATGAAAAACTGTTTTTT
>.|TRBD2|TRBJ2-1|TRBV2|15
CASSGGQGGWDEQFF
TGTGCCAGCAGTGGGGGCCAGGGAGGGTGGGATGAGCAGTTCTTC
>.|.|TRBJ2-7|TRBV11-2|10
CASKGYEQYF
TGTGCCAGCAAGGGCTACGAGCAGTACTTC
>.|TRBD1|TRBJ1-6|TRBV2|15
CASSELGQITSPLHF
TGTGCCAGCAGTGAATTGGGACAGATCACTTCACCCCTCCACTTT
>.|.|TRBJ1-5|TRBV18|12
CASSPGNQPQHF
TGTGCCAGCTCACCTGGGAATCAGCCCCAGCATTTT
>.|TRBD2|TRBJ2-3|TRBV4-2|16
CASSPMGGGGTDTQYF
TGTGCCAGCAGCCCTATGGGTGGGGGGGGTACCGATACGCAGTATTTT
>.|.|TRBJ2-7|TRBV28|18
CASTLGGSALRSAYEQYF
TGTGCCAGCACCCTCGGGGGTTCCGCCCTACGATCCGCCTACGAGCAGTACTTC
>.|TRBD2|TRBJ2-7|TRBV2|15
CASHLLPGGAHEQYF
TGTGCCAGCCACCTTCTGCCGGGGGGTGCCCACGAGCAGTACTTC
>.|TRBD2|TRBJ2-1|TRBV2|15
CASREGLAGVGEQFF
TGTGCCAGCAGAGAGGGACTAGCGGGAGTAGGTGAGCAGTTCTTC
>.|.|TRBJ2-5|TRBV19|17
CASIIEGVVTGQETQYF
TGTGCCAGTATAATTGAAGGGGTTGTAACCGGCCAAGAGACCCAGTACTTC
>once|TRBD1|TRBJ1-1|TRBV28|12
CASRYPGQAAFF
TGTGCCAGCAGGTATCCGGGACAGGCAGCTTTCTTT
>.|TRBD2|TRBJ2-3|TRBV2|13
CASWRGVTDTQYF
TGTGCCAGCTGGCGGGGGGTCACAGATACGCAGTATTTT
>.|TRBD2|TRBJ2-3|TRBV5-1|20
CASNPLGLAGSPSMTDTQYF
TGCGCCAGCAACCCCTTGGGACTAGCGGGAAGCCCAAGCATGACAGATACGCAGTATTTT
>once|TRBD2|TRBJ2-6|TRBV9|19
CASSVAREGLSSGANVLTF
TGTGCCAGCAGCGTAGCTAGGGAGGGGTTAAGCTCTGGGGCCAACGTCCTGACTTTC
>.|.|TRBJ2-5|TRBV7-9|19
CASSPYNTSREVHQETQYF
TGTGCCAGCAGCCCCTATAATACTTCTAGGGAAGTACACCAAGAGACCCAGTACTTC
>once|TRBD2|TRBJ2-3|TRBV6-1|17
CASSERPSGGPGDTQYF
TGTGCCAGCAGTGAAAGGCCTAGCGGGGGGCCGGGAGATACGCAGTATTTT
>.|.|TRBJ1-3|TRBV7-9|18
CASSLVYSFQNSGNTIYF
TGTGCCAGCAGCTTAGTTTACAGTTTTCAGAACTCTGGAAACACCATATATTTT